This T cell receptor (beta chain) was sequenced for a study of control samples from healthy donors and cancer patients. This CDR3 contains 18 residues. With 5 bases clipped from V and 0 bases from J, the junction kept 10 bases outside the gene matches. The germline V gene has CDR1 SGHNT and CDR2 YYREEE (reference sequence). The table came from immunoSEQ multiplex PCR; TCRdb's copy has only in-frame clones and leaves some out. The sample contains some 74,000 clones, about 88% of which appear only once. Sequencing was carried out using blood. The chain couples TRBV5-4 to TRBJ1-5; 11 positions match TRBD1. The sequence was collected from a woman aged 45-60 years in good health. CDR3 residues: CASRNGTGGRYSNQPQHF. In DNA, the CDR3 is TGTGCCAGCAGAAATGGGACAGGGGGACGGTATAGCAATCAGCCCCAGCATTTT.